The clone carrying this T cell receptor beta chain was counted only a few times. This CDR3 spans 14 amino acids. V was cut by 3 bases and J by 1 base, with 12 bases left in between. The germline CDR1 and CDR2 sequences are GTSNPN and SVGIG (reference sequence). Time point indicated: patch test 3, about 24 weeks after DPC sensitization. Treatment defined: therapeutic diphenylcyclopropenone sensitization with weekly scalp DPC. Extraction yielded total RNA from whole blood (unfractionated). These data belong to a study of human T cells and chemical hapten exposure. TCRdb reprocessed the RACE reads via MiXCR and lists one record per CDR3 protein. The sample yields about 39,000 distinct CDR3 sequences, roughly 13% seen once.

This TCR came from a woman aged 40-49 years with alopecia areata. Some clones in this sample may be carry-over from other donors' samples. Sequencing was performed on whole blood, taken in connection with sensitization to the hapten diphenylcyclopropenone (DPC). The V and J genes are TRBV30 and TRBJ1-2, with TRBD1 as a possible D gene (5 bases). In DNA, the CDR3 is TGTGCCTGGAGAGACAGACCAAGTAACTATGGCTACACCTTC. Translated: CAWRDRPSNYGYTF. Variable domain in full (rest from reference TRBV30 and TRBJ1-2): SQTIHQWPATLVQPVGSPLSLECTVEGTSNPNLYWYRQAAGRGLQLLFYSVGIGQISSEVPQNLSASRPQDRQFILSSKKLLLSDSGFYLCAWRDRPSNYGYTFGSGTRLTVV.